One sample yielded the 20 T cell receptor beta chains listed below, sequenced in a study of molecular identifiers for immune sequencing clone quantification. TCRdb analysed the PCR reads with MiXCR anew, one entry per CDR3 protein. The top ten clones hold approximately 0.75% of a sample with about 630,000 distinct CDR3 sequences, around 25% of them seen once. The sample comprised naive CD8+ T cells from blood, with Jurkat cell RNA spiked in. Subset noted: FACS-sorted CD8+CD4-CCR7+CD45RA+ naive T cells. The receptors shown here come from a human donor in good health. Some libraries in this study had Jurkat cell RNA spiked in.

The CDR3 nucleotides read TGTGCCAGCAGCTTGACAGGGGGTTGCGAGCAGTACTTC. This sequence encodes CASSLTGGCEQYF. The J gene is TRBJ2-7, the V gene TRBV7-9; TRBD1 matches at 9 bases. Germline V gene sequence: CDR1 SEHNR, CDR2 FQNEAQ (reference sequence). The CDR3 runs 13 residues. Germline trimming cut 3 bases from V and 6 bases from J; bases unmatched to any gene: 3. The complete variable domain, with remaining parts taken from reference TRBV7-9 and TRBJ2-7, reads DTGVSQNPRHKITKRGQNVTFRCDPISEHNRLYWYRQTLGQGPEFLTYFQNEAQLEKSRLLSDRFSAERPKGSFSTLEIQRTEQGDSAMYLCASSLTGGCEQYFGPGTRLTVT.

Ten or more counts support this clonotype. The rearrangement links TRBV3-1 to TRBJ1-1, with no clear D. With 4 bases removed from V and 6 bases from J, the gap between germline ends came to 15 bases. CDR1 and CDR2 (germline): LGHDT, YNNKEL (reference sequence). The CDR3 sequence is 14 residues long. The CDR3 spells CASSLKSGLAEAFF. As DNA, the CDR3 is TGTGCCAGCAGCCTGAAGTCGGGTTTGGCTGAAGCTTTCTTT.

The V call is TRBV6-2 or TRBV6-3, the J call TRBJ1-1, with D possibly TRBD1 on 5 matching bases. CDR1 MNHEY and CDR2 SVGEGT come from the germline V gene. Trimming pared 6 bases from V and 6 bases from J, leaving 14 bases between. The CDR3 totals 13 residues. The CDR3 coding sequence is TGTGCCAGCAGAGAGTTCGGGGGGGCTGAAGCTTTCTTT. Protein product: CASREFGGAEAFF.

The chain recombines TRBV27 with TRBJ2-7; a possible D gene is TRBD2 (5 bases). This CDR3 spans 16 amino acids. CDR1 and CDR2 (germline): MNHEY, SMNVEV (reference sequence). Trimming removed 0 bases at V and 3 bases at J, with 15 bases between. CDR3 region: CASSLSLRDYGYEQYF. In DNA form, the CDR3 reads TGTGCCAGCAGTTTATCCCTACGGGATTACGGCTACGAGCAGTACTTC.

At least ten counts were recorded for this clonotype. This CDR3 is CAWRTSGSYEQYF. The CDR3 coding sequence is TGTGCCTGGAGAACGAGCGGTTCCTACGAGCAGTACTTC. V is TRBV30 and J is TRBJ2-7; D might be TRBD2 (5 bases). The CDR3 totals 13 residues. CDR1 is GTSNPN, CDR2 SVGIG, per germline (reference sequence). V lost 3 bases and J 1 base, leaving 10 bases between the germline ends. The full variable domain, with the rest looked up from reference TRBV30 and TRBJ2-7, is SQTIHQWPATLVQPVGSPLSLECTVEGTSNPNLYWYRQAAGRGLQLLFYSVGIGQISSEVPQNLSASRPQDRQFILSSKKLLLSDSGFYLCAWRTSGSYEQYFGPGTRLTVT.

There are a few counts of this clonotype. The chain employs TRBV6-2 or TRBV6-3 and TRBJ1-2; D gene uncertain. Germline CDR1 MNHEY, CDR2 SVGEGT. The CDR3 runs to 12 residues. The germline V and J ends were trimmed by 4 bases and 6 bases, with 9 bases remaining between them. The chain's CDR3 is CASSLFGDGYTF. The CDR3 nucleotides read TGTGCCAGCAGTTTATTTGGCGATGGCTACACCTTC.

The sample holds many counts of this clonotype. The junction departs from germline at one end; a sequencing error may be responsible. CDR3 protein: CASSYISGTNQPQHF. The CDR3 nucleotides are TGTGCCAGCAGTTACATCTCAGGGACTAATCAACCCCAGCATTTT. This chain connects TRBV6-2 or TRBV6-3 to TRBJ1-5, with TRBD1 as a possible D gene (5 bases). CDR1 and CDR2 (germline): MNHEY, SVGEGT. This CDR3 has 15 amino acids.

Regarding this clonotype: Possible read error: a much larger clone is one base away. The rearrangement uses TRBV6-1 and TRBJ1-2; D is unresolved. Germline lookup yields CDR1 MNHNS and CDR2 SASEGT. CDR3 length equals 15 residues. The CDR3 DNA reads TGTGCCAGCAGTGAAGGCGTCGATCAGTCTTATGGCTACGCCTTC. Its translation is CASSEGVDQSYGYAF.

This clonotype was picked up a small number of times. V is TRBV6-2 or TRBV6-3 and J is TRBJ2-3; D assignment may be TRBD1 or TRBD2 (6 bases each). Germline V gene lookup returns CDR1 MNHEY and CDR2 SVGEGT. Trimming shortened V by 5 bases and J by 5 bases, and 17 bases separated the two germline ends. The CDR3 contains 15 residues. The CDR3 nucleotides are TGTGCCAGCAGTCCCCTTGAGGGGGGAGGAGATACGCAGTATTTT. Translated: CASSPLEGGGDTQYF.

On this clonotype itself: Possible read error: a much larger clone is one base away. This sequence joins TRBV5-3 and TRBJ2-1; TRBD2 aligns across 7 bases. TRBV5-3 qualifies as an ORF whose function is uncertain. The CDR3 spans 14 residues. CDR3 DNA sequence: TGTGCCAGCAGCTTCGGATTTACTAGCGCAGGGCAGTTCTTC. It codes for CASSFGFTSAGQFF.

This clonotype was recorded a few times. The J gene is TRBJ1-3, the V gene TRBV5-5; D perhaps matches TRBD1 (5 bases). Trimming pared 0 bases from V and 4 bases from J, leaving 14 bases between. Germline V gene sequence: CDR1 SGHKS, CDR2 YYEKEE (reference sequence). The CDR3 is made up of 16 amino acids. CDR3 sequence: CASSLERPGPGNTIYF. CDR3 in DNA: TGTGCCAGCAGCTTGGAGAGGCCGGGGCCAGGAAACACCATATATTTT.

This clonotype was seen ten or more times. The CDR3 region has the DNA TGCGCCAGCAGCCCCATTCGGGGGGTGACTGAAGCTTTCTTT. Its protein is CASSPIRGVTEAFF. The genes are TRBV4-1 and TRBJ1-1; a possible D gene is TRBD1 (5 bases). The V end was cut by 4 bases, the J end by 5 bases, with 14 bases between. The germline CDR1 and CDR2 sequences are MGHRA and YSYEKL. CDR3 length equals 14 residues.

To note about this clonotype: This could be a read error, since a much larger clone is one nucleotide away. In DNA, the CDR3 is TGCAGCGCACGACGGGGGGACACCGGGGAGCTGGTTTTT. It translates to CSARRGDTGELVF. The chain has TRBV29-1 and TRBJ2-2; possibly TRBD2 for D (7 bases). The CDR3 totals 13 residues. From germline, CDR1 is SQVTM and CDR2 ANQGSEA.

CDR3 region: CASSPPDRGRGNEQFF. The CDR3, as DNA: TGTGCCAGCAGCCCTCCCGACAGGGGGCGAGGCAATGAGCAGTTCTTC. The chain uses TRBV7-9 and TRBJ2-1; 10 bases agree with TRBD1. CDR3 length equals 16 residues. Losses at the gene ends were 5 bases for V and 6 bases for J; bases not matched to a gene: 10. CDR1 and CDR2 (germline): SEHNR, FQNEAQ (reference sequence).

On this clonotype itself: One junction end does not reproduce the germline sequence, and a read error may be involved. This chain joins TRBV6-6 and TRBJ1-1, with no clear D. The CDR3 consists of 12 residues. Per the germline V gene, CDR1 is MNHNY and CDR2 is SVGAGI (reference sequence). The CDR3 DNA reads TGTGCCAGCAGTTACATGAACACTGAAGCTTCCTTT. As protein: CASSYMNTEASF.

J is TRBJ1-1 and V is TRBV7-9; D possibly corresponds to TRBD1 (6 bases). This CDR3 contains 12 residues. CDR1 and CDR2 (germline): SEHNR, FQNEAQ (reference sequence). V lost 8 bases and J lost 7, with 14 bases in between. This CDR3 reads CASPGHAGEAFF. In nucleotides, the CDR3 is TGTGCCAGCCCGGGACATGCAGGTGAAGCTTTCTTT.

The genes are TRBV4-3 and TRBJ2-7; 7 nucleotides align to TRBD2. This CDR3 has 15 residues. CDR1 LGHNA and CDR2 YSLEER come from the germline V gene. V lost 0 bases, J lost 3 bases, and 5 bases stayed unmatched. CDR3 in amino acids: CASSQDLGGDYEQYF. CDR3 DNA: TGCGCCAGCAGCCAAGATCTGGGAGGGGACTACGAGCAGTACTTC.

In this sample, this clonotype turned up a few times. The chain is built from TRBV7-6 and TRBJ2-5; 8 bases line up with TRBD1. Trimming cost V 5 bases and J 7 bases; bases outside gene matches: 6. This CDR3 comprises 13 residues. Germline CDR1 is SGHVS and CDR2 is FNYEAQ. The CDR3 DNA follows: TGTGCCAGCAGCGGGGGACAGGTGGTGACCCAGTACTTC. It encodes CASSGGQVVTQYF.

V and J are TRBV5-1 and TRBJ2-7; either TRBD1 or TRBD2 may fit D (5 bases each). V gave up 2 bases and J gave up 4 bases, with 13 bases separating them. CDR3 size: 14 residues. Germline-derived CDR1 and CDR2 are SGHRS and YFSETQ. As DNA, the CDR3 is TGCGCCAGCAGCTTTACCGGGACCTCATACGAGCAGTACTTC. The encoded protein is CASSFTGTSYEQYF.

There are a few counts of this clonotype. The rearrangement links TRBV30 to TRBJ2-3; D is perhaps TRBD1 (5 bases). The V gene's germline CDR1 is GTSNPN and CDR2 SVGIG (reference sequence). This CDR3 has 14 residues. The V end was cut by 0 bases, the J end by 2 bases, with 9 bases between. The CDR3 here is CAWSVVGLTDTQYF. The CDR3 DNA reads TGTGCCTGGAGTGTAGTGGGGCTCACAGATACGCAGTATTTT. Based on the CDR3 plus reference TRBV30 and TRBJ2-3, the full variable domain is SQTIHQWPATLVQPVGSPLSLECTVEGTSNPNLYWYRQAAGRGLQLLFYSVGIGQISSEVPQNLSASRPQDRQFILSSKKLLLSDSGFYLCAWSVVGLTDTQYFGPGTRLTVL.